Listed here are 2 T cell receptor beta chains from one sample, sequenced in a study of blood T cells in healthy people across ages. The authors ran a second PCR of roughly 7 to 11 cycles using a sample-barcoded 5' primer and a J-beta primer mix. From the 5' RACE reads, TCRdb called clonotypes with MiXCR, one entry per CDR3 protein. The sample holds around 1,600,000 distinct CDR3 sequences, 35% to 45% seen once. The sequencing input was blood. The receptors come from a woman aged 18-29 years in good health.

In this sample, this clonotype turned up once. The rearrangement joins TRBV28 to TRBJ2-7, with D uncertain. Germline lookup yields CDR1 MDHEN and CDR2 SYDVKM. The CDR3 runs to 13 residues. Deletions cut 3 bases from V and 9 bases from J, with 15 bases between. The CDR3 nucleotides are TGTGCCAGCAGTTTGGGAATAGGCTTCGGGCAGTACTTC. Protein: CASSLGIGFGQYF.

This chain joins TRBV7-9 and TRBJ1-4, with D uncertain. Germline CDR1 and CDR2: SEHNR and FQNEAQ (reference sequence). The CDR3 has 15 residues. V lost 4 bases, J lost 0 bases, and 9 bases lay in between. The CDR3 spells CASSYSETTNEKLFF. In nucleotides, the CDR3 is TGTGCCAGCAGCTATTCCGAAACAACTAATGAAAAACTGTTTTTT.